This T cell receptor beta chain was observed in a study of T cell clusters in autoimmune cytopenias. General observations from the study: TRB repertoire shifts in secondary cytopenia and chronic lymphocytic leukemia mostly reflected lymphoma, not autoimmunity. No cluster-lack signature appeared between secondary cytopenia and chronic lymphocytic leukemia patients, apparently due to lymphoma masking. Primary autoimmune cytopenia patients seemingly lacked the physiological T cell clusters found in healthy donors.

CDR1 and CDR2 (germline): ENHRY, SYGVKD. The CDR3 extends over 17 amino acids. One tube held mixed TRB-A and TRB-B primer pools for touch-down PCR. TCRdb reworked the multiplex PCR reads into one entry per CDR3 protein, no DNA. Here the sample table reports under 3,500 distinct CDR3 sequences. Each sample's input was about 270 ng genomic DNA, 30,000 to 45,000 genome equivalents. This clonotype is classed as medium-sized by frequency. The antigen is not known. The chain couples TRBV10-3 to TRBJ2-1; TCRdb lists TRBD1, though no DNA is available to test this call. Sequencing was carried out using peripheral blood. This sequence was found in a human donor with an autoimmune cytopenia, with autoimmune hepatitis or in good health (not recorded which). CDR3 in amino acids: CAISDSGTPKSENEQFF.